There are a few counts of the clone carrying this TCR beta chain. Its antigen is unknown. The CDR3 contains 17 residues. Germline values: CDR1 LNHNV, CDR2 YYDKDF (reference sequence). V was shortened by 0 bases and J by 2 bases, with 14 bases between the two germline ends. Described time point: pre-sensitization, week 0. Treatment meaning: therapeutic diphenylcyclopropenone sensitization with weekly scalp DPC. Individual cDNA molecules in this library carried unique molecular identifiers. In TCRdb, the RACE reads were re-called with MiXCR into one record per CDR3 protein. The repertoire holds about 260,000 distinct CDR3 sequences, with about 8.1% as singletons. This record belongs to a study of human T cells and chemical hapten exposure. Turning to the study itself: Across the whole study, which lasted approximately 5.5 months, patients were given diphenylcyclopropenone on the scalp once a week.

Study-level findings and limits: Patch test score was positively correlated with the counts of TCRs that had expanded at PT1.

This receptor was obtained from a woman aged 40-49 years with alopecia areata. Some clones in this sample may be carry-over from other donors' samples. The rearrangement links TRBV15 to TRBJ1-5; D is undetermined. Sample: whole blood, taken in connection with sensitization to the hapten diphenylcyclopropenone (DPC). The CDR3 DNA reads TGTGCCACCAGCAGAGATGGAGGGCCACCGGGCAATCAGCCCCAGCATTTT. Protein product: CATSRDGGPPGNQPQHF.